This TCR beta chain was sequenced for a study of T cell responses to AZD1222 COVID-19 vaccine. Notes on the study in general: Increases in Spike-specific TCR breadth and depth were seen after two AZD1222 doses. Among AZD1222 vaccinees, only 5 to 7 were seropositive at baseline. It was only after the peak T cell response that any repertoires were sampled. Reports say nearly half of spike-specific TCRs go after unmutated variant regions.

As regards this clone: Its antigen is not identified.

Deletions cut 0 bases from V and 7 bases from J, with 15 bases between. Germline lookup yields CDR1 GTSNPN and CDR2 SVGIG (reference sequence). The CDR3 consists of 14 residues. Here immunoSEQ multiplex PCR was the method, and the copy in TCRdb shows in-frame clones only, minus some. The sample contains over 70,000 clones, around 90% of which appear only once. This chain joins TRBV30 and TRBJ1-2; TRBD1 might be the D (6 bases). Here the sequenced sample was peripheral blood, taken on day 0 of MenACWY control vaccination. The source is an adult in good health. The DNA for the CDR3 is TGTGCCTGGAGTGTAGGGGGAGGGGTGCGTGGCTACACCTTC. Its translation: CAWSVGGGVRGYTF.